This T cell receptor (beta chain) is drawn from a study of blood T cells in healthy people across ages. V shed 7 bases and J shed 8 bases, with 16 bases lying between them. This CDR3 has 13 amino acids. Germline values: CDR1 MDHEN, CDR2 SYDVKM. About this clonotype: Its target is not known.

A second roughly 6 to 12 cycle PCR used barcoded and J-beta primers. A tag from a template-switch adaptor with 12 random nucleotides marked each cDNA molecule. TCRdb processed the 5' RACE reads anew with MiXCR; each CDR3 protein has one entry. The sample holds about 730,000 distinct CDR3 sequences, more than 40% seen once. Study results and limitations: Estimates based on one million T cells were treated as lower bounds.

The TCR was taken from a woman between 55 and 75 years old in good health. The sample comprised blood. The chain combines TRBV28 with TRBJ2-3; TRBD2 is a possible D gene (6 bases). The CDR3, as DNA: TGTGCCAGCACCTTGGAGGGGCTTCCTACGCAGTATTTT. It is translated as CASTLEGLPTQYF.